A single sample gave rise to the 16 T cell receptor beta chains below, sequenced in a study of T cells after yellow fever vaccination. Using its own MiXCR run on the 5' RACE reads, TCRdb lists one record per CDR3 protein. This sample has over 10,000 distinct CDR3 sequences, with 4% to 6% found just once. The input for sequencing was PBMCs, either bulk or a sorted T-cell subset (CD4+, CD8+, memory, or dextramer-sorted; not recorded which), taken 45 days after the yellow fever booster vaccination. The receptors originated from a man aged 25-40 years who received the YFV17D yellow fever vaccine.

This clonotype came up many times. V usage is TRBV29-1 and J usage is TRBJ2-5; D not resolved. Trimming took off 5 bases at V and 2 bases at J, with 9 bases between the two ends. This CDR3 is 12 amino acids long. Germline loops: CDR1 SQVTM, CDR2 ANQGSEA. Here the CDR3 reads CSVYTEQETQYF. DNA for the CDR3: TGCAGCGTTTACACGGAGCAAGAGACCCAGTACTTC.

At least ten counts were recorded for this clonotype. The chain combines TRBV6-6 with TRBJ2-5, with D tentatively TRBD2 (6 bases). CDR3 size: 12 residues. The ends were cut back, 8 bases at V and 1 base at J, with 8 bases in the middle. Germline assignment: CDR1 MNHNY and CDR2 SVGAGI (reference sequence). The CDR3 DNA reads TGTGCCAGCGCGGGATCCCAAGAGACCCAGTACTTC. Translation gives CASAGSQETQYF.

This clonotype was seen many times. This rearrangement joins TRBV7-2 to TRBJ2-5, with 16 bases matching TRBD2. The CDR3 consists of 17 residues. The germline V gene has CDR1 SGHTA and CDR2 FQGNSA. V was pared by 5 bases and J by 2 bases, with 5 bases of the junction left unmatched. This CDR3 is CASSLGLAGGRQETQYF. The CDR3, as DNA: TGTGCCAGCAGCCTGGGACTAGCGGGAGGGCGGCAAGAGACCCAGTACTTC.

This clonotype came up many times. The chain joins TRBV19 to TRBJ2-7; unclear D gene. V was shortened by 5 bases and J by 1 base, with 9 bases between the two germline ends. The CDR3 contains 13 residues. Germline V gives CDR1 LNHDA, CDR2 SQIVND (reference sequence). The CDR3 loop reads CASSLGASYEQYF. The DNA of the CDR3 is TGTGCCAGTAGTCTCGGAGCATCCTACGAGCAGTACTTC. The complete variable domain, with remaining parts taken from reference TRBV19 and TRBJ2-7, reads DGGITQSPKYLFRKEGQNVTLSCEQNLNHDAMYWYRQDPGQGLRLIYYSQIVNDFQKGDIAEGYSVSREKKESFPLTVTSAQKNPTAFYLCASSLGASYEQYFGPGTRLTVT.

This clonotype was seen many times. This rearrangement joins TRBV6-6 to TRBJ2-3, with D uncertain. The CDR3 length is 12 residues. Trimming pared 2 bases from V and 5 bases from J, leaving 5 bases between. Germline V gives CDR1 MNHNY, CDR2 SVGAGI (reference sequence). This CDR3 reads CASSYRRDTQYF. The DNA for the CDR3 is TGTGCCAGCAGTTACCGGAGAGATACGCAGTATTTT.

As DNA, the CDR3 is TGTGCCACCAGCAGGACCGGGGACCAGTACTTC. This gives the protein CATSRTGDQYF. The V call is TRBV15, the J call TRBJ2-5; perhaps TRBD2 as D (5 bases). This CDR3 contains 11 residues. Germline lookup yields CDR1 LNHNV and CDR2 YYDKDF (reference sequence). The V gene lost 3 bases and the J gene lost 10 bases, with 9 bases spanning the gap.

The sample holds many counts of this clonotype. The genes are TRBV20-1 and TRBJ1-1, with D perhaps TRBD1 (6 bases). The CDR3 is made up of 11 amino acids. Germline V gives CDR1 DFQATT, CDR2 SNEGSKA (reference sequence). In DNA, the CDR3 is TGCAGGCCACAGGGTTCCACTGAAGCTTTCTTT. This encodes CRPQGSTEAFF.

This clonotype was recorded many times. The chain has TRBV27 and TRBJ2-1; TRBD2 matches 9 bases. CDR3 length: 14 amino acids. Germline assignment: CDR1 MNHEY and CDR2 SMNVEV (reference sequence). V lost 10 bases and J lost 2; bases outside the gene matches: 6. The CDR3 DNA follows: TGTGCCACGTCATTAGCGGGGGCCTACAATGAGCAGTTCTTC. It codes for CATSLAGAYNEQFF.

J is TRBJ2-7 and V is TRBV3-1, with TRBD2 matching 9 bases. CDR3 length: 15 residues. V dropped 10 bases and J dropped 7; count of bases not matched to a gene: 17. The germline V gene encodes CDR1 LGHDT and CDR2 YNNKEL (reference sequence). The chain's CDR3 is CATTPLASGAQEQYF. CDR3 coding DNA: TGTGCCACCACCCCATTGGCTAGCGGGGCTCAGGAGCAGTACTTC.

V gene TRBV5-4 combines with J gene TRBJ1-2; D might be TRBD1 (5 bases). Germline CDR1 is SGHNT and CDR2 is YYREEE (reference sequence). CDR3 size: 16 residues. Deletions cut 0 bases from V and 4 bases from J, with 16 bases between. CDR3 bases: TGTGCCAGCAGCTTGGGGGACGGAAGCTCTTTCTATGGCTACACCTTC. Translation: CASSLGDGSSFYGYTF. The full variable domain, rest sourced from reference TRBV5-4 and TRBJ1-2, is ETGVTQSPTHLIKTRGQQVTLRCSSQSGHNTVSWYQQALGQGPQFIFQYYREEENGRGNFPPRFSGLQFPNYSSELNVNALELDDSALYLCASSLGDGSSFYGYTFGSGTRLTVV.

This clonotype was observed many times. V is TRBV28 and J is TRBJ2-1; possibly TRBD2 for D (5 bases). Germline CDR1 MDHEN, CDR2 SYDVKM. The CDR3 runs 14 residues. Trimming pared 8 bases from V and 3 bases from J, leaving 14 bases between. CDR3 bases: TGTGCCAGCTCAATGGGAGTTAACTACAATGAGCAGTTCTTC. As protein: CASSMGVNYNEQFF.

This clonotype was seen repeatedly, ten times or more. V and J are TRBV4-3 and TRBJ2-7, with D perhaps TRBD1 or TRBD2 (5 bases each). Germline V lookup: CDR1 LGHNA, CDR2 YSLEER. V shed 1 base and J shed 2 bases, with 15 bases lying between them. The CDR3 is made up of 16 amino acids. CDR3: CASSQVGRIGPYEQYF. CDR3 nucleotides: TGCGCCAGCAGCCAAGTGGGACGGATCGGCCCCTACGAGCAGTACTTC.

This clonotype appeared many times. V and J are TRBV20-1 and TRBJ2-1, with D hard to call. The CDR3 is made up of 12 amino acids. Germline-derived CDR1 and CDR2 are DFQATT and SNEGSKA (reference sequence). V shed 3 bases and J shed 6 bases, with 9 bases lying between them. For the CDR3, the DNA is TGCAGTGCTAGGCGCGCGTTCAATGAGCAGTTCTTC. Protein product: CSARRAFNEQFF.

This clonotype was counted ten times or more. V usage is TRBV6-2 or TRBV6-3 and J usage is TRBJ2-7; D remains ambiguous. From germline, CDR1 is MNHEY and CDR2 SVGEGT. The V end lost 6 bases, the J end lost 1 base, and 10 bases lay between the germline ends. The CDR3 sequence is 13 residues long. CDR3 region: CASRSGRSYEQYF. For the CDR3, the DNA is TGTGCCAGCAGATCCGGAAGGTCCTACGAGCAGTACTTC.

This clonotype was counted ten times or more. CDR3 residues: CSARGRTRETQYF. CDR3 nucleotide sequence: TGCAGTGCTAGGGGCAGGACTCGGGAGACCCAGTACTTC. The genes are TRBV20-1 and TRBJ2-5, with D possibly TRBD2 on 5 matching bases. CDR1 DFQATT and CDR2 SNEGSKA come from the germline V gene (reference sequence). The V gene lost 3 bases and the J gene lost 5 bases, with 13 bases spanning the gap. The CDR3 is 13 residues long.

The sample holds many counts of this clonotype. V gene TRBV27 combines with J gene TRBJ2-3; possibly TRBD2 for D (6 bases). The CDR3 is made up of 14 amino acids. V dropped 3 bases and J dropped 4 bases, with 11 bases sitting between them. Germline CDR1 is MNHEY and CDR2 is SMNVEV (reference sequence). CDR3 sequence reads: CASSFGGGADTQYF. CDR3 bases: TGTGCCAGCAGTTTTGGGGGAGGAGCAGATACGCAGTATTTT.